The 32 T cell receptor beta chains below were found in one sample sequenced in a study of T cells in Graves' hyperthyroidism and ophthalmopathy. RNA transcripts were the template for amplifying TCR beta CDR3 regions. The primer set for the first-round RT-PCR of the TCR CDR3 was HTBI. MiXCR, run by TCRdb on the multiplex PCR reads, gives a single entry per CDR3 protein. This sample has around 530,000 distinct CDR3 sequences, with over 15% found just once. The specimen was blood. These receptors all stem from a woman aged 18-29 years with Graves' ophthalmopathy.

V is TRBV5-1 and J is TRBJ1-3; possibly TRBD1 for D (5 bases). Deletions cut 0 bases from V and 2 bases from J, with 9 bases between. This CDR3 comprises 15 residues. Germline CDR1 and CDR2: SGHRS and YFSETQ. DNA for the CDR3: TGCGCCAGCAGCTTGGAACAGGTTACTGGAAACACCATATATTTT. Protein sequence: CASSLEQVTGNTIYF.

There are many counts of this clonotype. The rearrangement joins TRBV18 to TRBJ2-1; no firm D call. The CDR3 sequence is 15 residues long. The germline gives CDR1 KGHSH, CDR2 LQKENI. V shed 0 bases and J shed 4 bases, with 10 bases lying between them. CDR3 protein: CASSPPVSLYNEQFF. CDR3 sequence (DNA): TGTGCCAGCTCACCACCGGTATCGCTGTACAATGAGCAGTTCTTC.

This clonotype came up many times. The genes are TRBV28 and TRBJ1-5; D gene ambiguous. V lost 1 base to trimming and J lost 6 bases, with 16 bases between them. From germline, CDR1 is MDHEN and CDR2 SYDVKM. The CDR3 has 16 residues. The CDR3 spells CASSLYMRQDRQPQHF. The CDR3 DNA sequence: TGTGCCAGCAGTTTATATATGCGCCAGGACCGTCAGCCCCAGCATTTT.

The chain combines TRBV4-2 with TRBJ1-5; 8 bases match TRBD1. J lost 0 bases, V lost 2 bases, and 15 bases had no gene match. The CDR3 totals 20 residues. CDR1 and CDR2 (germline): LGHNA, YNFKEQ. The CDR3 spells CASSQIHDRGKDHSNQPQHF. CDR3 DNA: TGTGCCAGCAGCCAAATCCACGACAGGGGAAAGGATCATAGCAATCAGCCCCAGCATTTT.

There are a few counts of this clonotype. The chain has TRBV5-1 and TRBJ1-2; D gene ambiguous. Germline V gene data show CDR1 as SGHRS and CDR2 as YFSETQ. V lost 6 bases to trimming and J lost 2 bases, with 20 bases between them. The CDR3 consists of 16 residues. CDR3 in DNA: TGCGCCAGCAACCCGGGCGACAACCTATCCAACTATGGCTACACCTTC. Protein product: CASNPGDNLSNYGYTF.

This clonotype was picked up a small number of times. The rearrangement joins TRBV20-1 to TRBJ2-7; either TRBD1 or TRBD2 may fit D (5 bases each). V was trimmed by 3 bases and J by 6 bases, leaving 21 bases between them. CDR1 and CDR2 from the germline V gene are DFQATT and SNEGSKA (reference sequence). The CDR3 is 15 residues long. The CDR3, as DNA: TGCAGTGCTAGCCCCCAACGGGGCCAAGGGTTCGAGCAGTACTTC. This translates into CSASPQRGQGFEQYF.

The sample holds a few counts of this clonotype. This rearrangement joins TRBV7-9 to TRBJ1-2; no clear D gene. Trimming left V 0 bases short and J 1 base short, with 9 bases between. There are 15 residues in the CDR3. Germline V gene sequence: CDR1 SEHNR, CDR2 FQNEAQ (reference sequence). The CDR3 reads CASSLANGINYGYTF. DNA of the CDR3: TGTGCCAGCAGCTTAGCGAACGGCATTAACTATGGCTACACCTTC. The full variable domain, rest sourced from reference TRBV7-9 and TRBJ1-2, is DTGVSQNPRHKITKRGQNVTFRCDPISEHNRLYWYRQTLGQGPEFLTYFQNEAQLEKSRLLSDRFSAERPKGSFSTLEIQRTEQGDSAMYLCASSLANGINYGYTFGSGTRLTVV.

This clonotype has a handful of counts. The V and J genes are TRBV29-1 and TRBJ2-2, with D possibly TRBD1 on 6 matching bases. Germline-derived CDR1 and CDR2 are SQVTM and ANQGSEA. The CDR3 covers 17 residues. Trimming took 7 bases from V and 4 from J, leaving 25 bases between them. The CDR3 sequence: CSALFGGPPSVTGELFF. In nucleotides, the CDR3 is TGCAGCGCCCTTTTTGGGGGCCCTCCCTCCGTCACCGGGGAGCTGTTTTTT.

This clonotype was seen ten or more times. Germline and junction disagree at one end, which may indicate a read error. V gene TRBV7-8 combines with J gene TRBJ2-7; 8 positions agree with TRBD2. The CDR3 totals 16 residues. From germline, CDR1 is SGHVS and CDR2 FQNEAQ. In DNA, the CDR3 is TGTGCCAGCAGCATAGCCCGAGCGGGAGTGCCCTACGAGCAGTACTTC. Translated, it gives CASSIARAGVPYEQYF.

This clonotype was observed at least ten times. J is TRBJ1-1 and V is TRBV6-5; 10 bases agree with TRBD1. The V segment lost 4 bases and the J segment 4 bases; nucleotides outside the gene matches: 6. Per the germline V gene, CDR1 is MNHEY and CDR2 is SVGAGI. This CDR3 comprises 15 residues. The CDR3 region is CASSWGTGEGTEAFF. The CDR3 DNA is TGTGCCAGCAGTTGGGGGACAGGGGAGGGCACTGAAGCTTTCTTT.

Of note for this clonotype: Mismatch with germline at one junction end may stem from a read error. The V and J genes are TRBV2 and TRBJ2-5; 7 nucleotides agree with TRBD1. CDR3 size: 15 residues. Germline CDR1 SNHLY, CDR2 FYNNEI. Written as DNA, the CDR3 is TGTTCCAGCAGAGTCGGGACAGTAATACAAGAGACCCAGTACTTC. It specifies CSSRVGTVIQETQYF. Full variable domain (missing parts from reference TRBV2 and TRBJ2-5): EPEVTQTPSHQVTQMGQEVILRCVPISNHLYFYWYRQILGQKVEFLVSFYNNEISEKSEIFDDQFSVERPDGSNFTLKIRSTKLEDSAMYFCSSRVGTVIQETQYFGPGTRLLVL.

The V call is TRBV9, the J call TRBJ2-7, with D perhaps given as TRBD1 or TRBD2 (5 bases each). The CDR3 runs 14 residues. Per the germline V gene, CDR1 is SGDLS and CDR2 is YYNGEE. The V end lost 0 bases, the J end lost 2 bases, and 9 bases lay between the germline ends. Here the CDR3 reads CASSVGGSPYEQYF. DNA for the CDR3: TGTGCCAGCAGCGTAGGGGGGAGCCCCTACGAGCAGTACTTC.

This clonotype was detected many times. The chain carries TRBV11-2 and TRBJ2-1; 9 nucleotides match TRBD1. Germline V gene data show CDR1 as SGHAT and CDR2 as FQNNGV. The CDR3 length is 16 residues. Unmatched junction bases numbered 10, after V lost 3 bases and J lost 7 bases. The CDR3 coding sequence is TGTGCCAGCAGCTTGTTCTTTAGGGACAGGGTTAATGAGCAGTTCTTC. This encodes CASSLFFRDRVNEQFF. Using reference TRBV11-2 and TRBJ2-1 for the parts outside the CDR3, the full variable domain is EAGVAQSPRYKIIEKRQSVAFWCNPISGHATLYWYQQILGQGPKLLIQFQNNGVVDDSQLPKDRFSAERLKGVDSTLKIQPAKLEDSAVYLCASSLFFRDRVNEQFFGPGTRLTVL.

The chain employs TRBV6-1 and TRBJ2-7, with D possibly being TRBD1 or TRBD2 (5 bases each). The germline CDR1 and CDR2 sequences are MNHNS and SASEGT. With 6 bases removed from V and 9 bases from J, the gap between germline ends came to 15 bases. CDR3 length equals 12 residues. Here the CDR3 reads CASRRASGGQYF. CDR3 in DNA: TGTGCCAGCAGAAGGGCCAGTGGGGGGCAGTACTTC.

The CDR3 DNA follows: TGCACCCGAGTACGGATGAACACTGAAGCTTTCTTT. Residues: CTRVRMNTEAFF. The chain employs TRBV20-1 and TRBJ1-1; D gene uncertain. There are 12 residues in the CDR3. Germline assignment: CDR1 DFQATT and CDR2 SNEGSKA (reference sequence).

The chain recombines TRBV27 with TRBJ2-1, with D perhaps matching TRBD2 (6 bases). Trimming took 5 bases from V and 4 from J, leaving 24 bases between them. Germline lookup yields CDR1 MNHEY and CDR2 SMNVEV (reference sequence). The CDR3 is made up of 18 amino acids. CDR3 bases: TGTGCCAGCAGTCTCCATCCGGGACTCCTGGAGAATTACAATGAGCAGTTCTTC. Translation: CASSLHPGLLENYNEQFF.

This clonotype was picked up many times. CDR3 in DNA: TGTGCCAGCAGACTGGGACAGGGCTATGGCTACACCTTC. Amino acids: CASRLGQGYGYTF. V and J are TRBV27 and TRBJ1-2; 9 bases fit TRBD1. This CDR3 contains 13 residues. Per the germline V gene, CDR1 is MNHEY and CDR2 is SMNVEV (reference sequence). The V segment lost 6 bases and the J segment 4 bases; nucleotides outside the gene matches: 3.

Ten or more counts support this clonotype. The CDR3 region is CASHISGVGQPQHF. DNA of the CDR3: TGTGCCAGCCACATCTCAGGGGTGGGTCAGCCCCAGCATTTT. V is TRBV28 and J is TRBJ1-5, with D tentatively TRBD1 (6 bases). Germline V gene sequence: CDR1 MDHEN, CDR2 SYDVKM. This CDR3 is 14 amino acids long. V lost 8 bases and J lost 6, with 17 bases in between.

The chain uses TRBV7-2 and TRBJ2-7, with 16 bases lining up with TRBD2. The germline gives CDR1 SGHTA, CDR2 FQGNSA. After removal of 2 bases from V and 9 bases from J, the junction contained 25 bases not matched to a gene. The CDR3 extends over 22 amino acids. The DNA of the CDR3 is TGTGCCAGCAGCTTAATATATAGGGCGCCGGGACTAGCGGGAGGGCCTTTAACGGGGCAGTACTTC. Translated, it gives CASSLIYRAPGLAGGPLTGQYF.

In its sample, this clonotype was seen a few times. Sequence at one end of the junction differs from germline and may be a read error. The chain links TRBV10-1 to TRBJ2-7; D is perhaps TRBD2 (6 bases). This CDR3 has 14 amino acids. Germline assignment: CDR1 WNHNN and CDR2 SYGVQD (reference sequence). In DNA form, the CDR3 reads TGCGCCAGCAGTAAGTCCCGGGACTTCTACGAGCAGTACTTC. Amino acid sequence: CASSKSRDFYEQYF.

The chain uses TRBV4-1 and TRBJ2-1; the match to TRBD2 covers 12 bases. Germline assignment: CDR1 MGHRA and CDR2 YSYEKL. With V trimmed by 1 base and J by 3 bases, 1 base remained unmatched. The CDR3 loop spans 16 amino acids. The CDR3 DNA is TGCGCCAGCAGCCAAGCTAGCGGGAGGGACTACAATGAGCAGTTCTTC. Translation: CASSQASGRDYNEQFF.

There are many counts of this clonotype. The chain has TRBV27 and TRBJ1-1; D is ambiguous. Germline V gene sequence: CDR1 MNHEY, CDR2 SMNVEV (reference sequence). V dropped 4 bases and J dropped 3 bases, with 15 bases sitting between them. The CDR3 covers 15 residues. The chain's CDR3 is CASSSLRSRDTEAFF. The CDR3 DNA sequence: TGTGCCAGCAGTTCCCTTCGGAGCCGAGACACTGAAGCTTTCTTT.

The chain recombines TRBV2 with TRBJ2-7, with 7 bases matching TRBD1. The V gene's germline CDR1 is SNHLY and CDR2 FYNNEI. This CDR3 contains 14 residues. V lost 6 bases, J lost 0 bases, and 5 bases stayed unmatched. CDR3 in DNA: TGTGCCAGCAGCGGGGACAGCGACTCCTACGAGCAGTACTTC. It translates to CASSGDSDSYEQYF.

This clonotype showed up many times. This chain uses TRBV20-1 with TRBJ1-6; TRBD1 aligns across 7 bases. The V segment lost 2 bases and the J segment 8 bases; nucleotides outside the gene matches: 3. The length of the CDR3 is 13 residues. Germline V gene lookup returns CDR1 DFQATT and CDR2 SNEGSKA (reference sequence). In DNA, the CDR3 is TGCAGTGCTAGACAGGGGGGAGATTCACCCCTCCACTTT. This encodes CSARQGGDSPLHF.

The V call is TRBV29-1, the J call TRBJ2-1; TRBD2 aligns across 13 bases. The length of the CDR3 is 15 residues. V dropped 6 bases and J dropped 10; count of bases not matched to a gene: 12. Germline assignment: CDR1 SQVTM and CDR2 ANQGSEA. The CDR3 region is CSVFRTSGGAYEQFF. The CDR3, as DNA: TGCAGCGTCTTTCGAACTAGCGGGGGGGCCTACGAGCAGTTCTTC.

This clonotype occurred many times. The rearrangement joins TRBV2 to TRBJ1-6, with TRBD1 matching over 7 bases. This CDR3 is built from 15 residues. The trim removed 3 bases at V and 9 bases at J, leaving 8 bases unmatched. Per the germline V gene, CDR1 is SNHLY and CDR2 is FYNNEI. The chain's CDR3 is CASSDDRERGSPLHF. The CDR3 region has the DNA TGTGCCAGCAGTGACGACAGGGAGAGAGGTTCACCCCTCCACTTT.

Many counts were recorded for this clonotype. The genes are TRBV10-3 and TRBJ2-5; D uncertain. The ends were cut back, 2 bases at V and 2 bases at J, with 9 bases in the middle. The germline V gene has CDR1 ENHRY and CDR2 SYGVKD. The CDR3 is 14 residues long. CDR3 sequence (DNA): TGTGCCATCAGTGAGAACGGCCAGCAAGAGACCCAGTACTTC. This codes for CAISENGQQETQYF.

This clonotype was detected only a few times. The rearrangement links TRBV7-9 to TRBJ2-2, with D perhaps matching TRBD1 (6 bases). The V end lost 4 bases, the J end lost 8 bases, and 17 bases lay between the germline ends. The CDR3 is 15 residues long. Germline V gene lookup returns CDR1 SEHNR and CDR2 FQNEAQ (reference sequence). The CDR3, as DNA: TGTGCCAGCAGCTCACCGGGACACCCATCTGGGGAGCTGTTTTTT. It yields the protein CASSSPGHPSGELFF.

In its sample, this clonotype was seen a few times. The CDR3 reads CASSLKVVGANVLTF. In DNA, the CDR3 is TGCGCCAGCAGCCTGAAGGTTGTAGGGGCCAACGTCCTGACTTTC. The chain recombines TRBV4-1 with TRBJ2-6; D not certain. The V gene lost 4 bases and the J gene lost 4 bases, with 11 bases spanning the gap. CDR3 length equals 15 residues. Germline V lookup: CDR1 MGHRA, CDR2 YSYEKL.

This clonotype was seen only a few times. The chain has TRBV5-4 and TRBJ2-7, with 10 bases fitting TRBD1. Germline loops: CDR1 SGHNT, CDR2 YYREEE (reference sequence). J lost 2 bases, V lost 7 bases, and 12 bases had no gene match. The CDR3 extends over 16 amino acids. CDR3 sequence reads: CASVQDRGRFAYEQYF. Written as DNA, the CDR3 is TGTGCCAGCGTACAGGACAGGGGGAGGTTCGCCTACGAGCAGTACTTC.

This chain joins TRBV5-1 and TRBJ1-1, with TRBD1 matching 11 bases. Germline V CDR1 and CDR2: SGHRS, YFSETQ. This CDR3 is built from 15 residues. V trimming: 4 bases; J trimming: 3 bases; junction bases outside the gene matches: 5. The CDR3, as DNA: TGCGCCAGCAGCCGGGACAGGGGGGAGGACACTGAAGCTTTCTTT. It is translated as CASSRDRGEDTEAFF.

This clonotype was recorded many times. This chain links TRBV27 with TRBJ2-7; D is unresolved. The germline V and J ends were trimmed by 1 base and 2 bases, with 3 bases remaining between them. Looked up from germline, CDR1 is MNHEY and CDR2 is SMNVEV (reference sequence). This CDR3 comprises 12 residues. The CDR3 coding sequence is TGTGCCAGCAGTTTATATCCCTACGAGCAGTACTTC. Its protein is CASSLYPYEQYF.